This TCR beta chain was sequenced in a study of blood T cell repertoires in COVID-19. V shed 2 bases and J 4 bases; nucleotides not matched to a gene: 14. The CDR3 consists of 18 residues. Germline CDR1 and CDR2: MNHEY and SMNVEV (reference sequence). Sequencing was performed with immunoSEQ multiplex PCR; in TCRdb, only in-frame clones are kept and a portion is missing. The data contain over 110,000 clones, around 76% of them singletons. This clone was picked up a small number of times. The receptor comes from an elderly man with acute or convalescent COVID-19. The chain uses TRBV27 and TRBJ2-5; TRBD2 matches 9 bases. Source material: peripheral blood. CDR3: CASSLGRAGGHRGETQYF. CDR3 in DNA: TGTGCCAGCAGTTTAGGTAGAGCGGGGGGCCATCGGGGAGAGACCCAGTACTTC.